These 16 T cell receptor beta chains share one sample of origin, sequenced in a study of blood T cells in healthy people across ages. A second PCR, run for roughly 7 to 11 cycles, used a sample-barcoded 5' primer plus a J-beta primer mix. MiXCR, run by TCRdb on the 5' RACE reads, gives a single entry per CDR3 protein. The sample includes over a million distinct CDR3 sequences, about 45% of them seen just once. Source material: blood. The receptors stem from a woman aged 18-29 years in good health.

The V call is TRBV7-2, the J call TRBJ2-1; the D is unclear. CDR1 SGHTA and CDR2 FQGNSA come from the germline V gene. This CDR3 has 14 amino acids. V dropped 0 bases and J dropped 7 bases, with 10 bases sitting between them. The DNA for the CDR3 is TGTGCCAGCAGCTTAGCCCCCCAGAGAAATGAGCAGTTCTTC. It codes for CASSLAPQRNEQFF.

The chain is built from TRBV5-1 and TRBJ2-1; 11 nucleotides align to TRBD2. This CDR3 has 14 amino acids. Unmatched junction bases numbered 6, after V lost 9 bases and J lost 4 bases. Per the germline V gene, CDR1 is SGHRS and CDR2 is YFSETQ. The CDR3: CATSTSGGYNEQFF. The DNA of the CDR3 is TGCGCCACTTCAACTAGCGGGGGTTACAATGAGCAGTTCTTC.

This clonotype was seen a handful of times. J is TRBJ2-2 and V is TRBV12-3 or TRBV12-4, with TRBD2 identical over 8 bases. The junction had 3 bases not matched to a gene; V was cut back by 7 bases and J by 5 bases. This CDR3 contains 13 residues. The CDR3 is CASTGTRTGELFF. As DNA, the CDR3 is TGTGCCAGCACCGGGACTAGAACCGGGGAGCTGTTTTTT.

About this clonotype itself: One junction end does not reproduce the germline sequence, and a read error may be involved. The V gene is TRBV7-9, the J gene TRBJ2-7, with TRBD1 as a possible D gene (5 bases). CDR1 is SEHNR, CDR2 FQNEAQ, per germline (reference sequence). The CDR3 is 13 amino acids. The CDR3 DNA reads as TGTGCCAGCAGTGACAGTTCCTCCTCCGAGCAGTACTTC. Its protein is CASSDSSSSEQYF.

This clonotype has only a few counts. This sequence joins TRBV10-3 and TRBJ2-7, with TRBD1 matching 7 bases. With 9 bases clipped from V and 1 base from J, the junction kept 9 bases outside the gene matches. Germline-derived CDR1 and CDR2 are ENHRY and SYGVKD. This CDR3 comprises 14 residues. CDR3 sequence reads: CAMNGQALSYEQYF. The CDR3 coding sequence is TGTGCCATGAATGGACAGGCCCTATCCTACGAGCAGTACTTC.

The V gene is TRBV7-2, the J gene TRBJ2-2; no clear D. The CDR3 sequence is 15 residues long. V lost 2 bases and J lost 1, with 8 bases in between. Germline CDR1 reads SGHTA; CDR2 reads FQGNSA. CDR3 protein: CASSLIGGNTGELFF. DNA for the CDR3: TGTGCCAGCAGCTTAATTGGCGGGAACACCGGGGAGCTGTTTTTT.

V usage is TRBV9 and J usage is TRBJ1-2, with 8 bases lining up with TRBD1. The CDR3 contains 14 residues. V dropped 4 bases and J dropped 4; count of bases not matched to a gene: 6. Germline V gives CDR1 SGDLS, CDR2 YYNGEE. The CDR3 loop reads CASSITGGSYGYTF. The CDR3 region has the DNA TGTGCCAGCAGCATAACAGGGGGTAGCTATGGCTACACCTTC.

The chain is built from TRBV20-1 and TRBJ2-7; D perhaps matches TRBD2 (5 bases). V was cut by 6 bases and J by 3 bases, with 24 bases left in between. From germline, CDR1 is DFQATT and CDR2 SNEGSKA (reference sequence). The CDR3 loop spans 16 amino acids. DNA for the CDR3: TGCAGTGCCCGACCGACCTCCGGGATCGACAACTACGAGCAGTACTTC. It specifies CSARPTSGIDNYEQYF.

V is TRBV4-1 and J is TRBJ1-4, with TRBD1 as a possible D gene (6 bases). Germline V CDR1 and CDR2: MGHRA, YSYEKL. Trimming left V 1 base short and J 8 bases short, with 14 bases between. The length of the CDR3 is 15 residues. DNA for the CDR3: TGCGCCAGCAGCCAAGGGACAGTGCTACGGGAAAAACTGTTTTTT. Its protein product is CASSQGTVLREKLFF.

This CDR3 reads CASRSSRGVYGYTF. In nucleotides, the CDR3 is TGTGCCAGCAGGAGTAGCAGGGGAGTCTATGGCTACACCTTC. The V and J genes are TRBV2 and TRBJ1-2; tentative D call: TRBD1 (6 bases). Trimming removed 6 bases from V and 4 bases from J, with 15 bases in between. This CDR3 contains 14 residues. Looked up from germline, CDR1 is SNHLY and CDR2 is FYNNEI.

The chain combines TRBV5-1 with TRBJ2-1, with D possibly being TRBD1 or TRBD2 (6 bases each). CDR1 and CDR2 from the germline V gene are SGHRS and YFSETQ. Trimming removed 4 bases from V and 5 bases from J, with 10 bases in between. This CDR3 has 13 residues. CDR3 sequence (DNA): TGCGCCAGCAGCGGGGGGCCCGACAATGAGCAGTTCTTC. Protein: CASSGGPDNEQFF.

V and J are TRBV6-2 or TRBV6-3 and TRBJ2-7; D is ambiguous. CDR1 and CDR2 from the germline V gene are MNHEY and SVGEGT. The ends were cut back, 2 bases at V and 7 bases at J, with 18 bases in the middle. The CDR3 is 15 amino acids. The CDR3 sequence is CASSYTTVVGNEQYF. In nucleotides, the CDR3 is TGTGCCAGCAGTTACACGACCGTCGTTGGCAATGAGCAGTACTTC.

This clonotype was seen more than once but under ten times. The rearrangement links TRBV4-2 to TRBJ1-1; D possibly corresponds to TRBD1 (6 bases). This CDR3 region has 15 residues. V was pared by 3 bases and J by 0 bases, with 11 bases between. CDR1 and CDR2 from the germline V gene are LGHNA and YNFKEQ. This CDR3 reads CASSHPGQMNTEAFF. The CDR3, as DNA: TGTGCCAGCAGCCACCCCGGACAGATGAACACTGAAGCTTTCTTT.

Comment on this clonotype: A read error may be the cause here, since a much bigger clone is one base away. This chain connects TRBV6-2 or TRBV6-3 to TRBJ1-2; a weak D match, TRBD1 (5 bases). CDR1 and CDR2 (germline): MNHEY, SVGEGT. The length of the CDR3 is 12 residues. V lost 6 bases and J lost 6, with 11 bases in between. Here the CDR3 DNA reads TGTGCCAGCAGCCCCGACAGCCATGGCTACACCTTC. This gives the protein CASSPDSHGYTF.

The CDR3, as DNA: TGCAGCGCTATAGACGTAGCGGGGGGGCCAAGGCAGTATTTT. Translation gives CSAIDVAGGPRQYF. The rearrangement uses TRBV29-1 and TRBJ2-3; 11 bases line up with TRBD2. This CDR3 region has 14 residues. Per the germline V gene, CDR1 is SQVTM and CDR2 is ANQGSEA. V trimming: 7 bases; J trimming: 11 bases; junction bases outside the gene matches: 14.

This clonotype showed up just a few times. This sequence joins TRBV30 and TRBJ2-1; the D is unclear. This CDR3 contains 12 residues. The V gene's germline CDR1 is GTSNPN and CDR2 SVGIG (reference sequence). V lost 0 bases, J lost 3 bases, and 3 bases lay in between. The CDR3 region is CAWSVRYNEQFF. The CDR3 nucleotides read TGTGCCTGGAGTGTACGCTACAATGAGCAGTTCTTC.